This TCR beta chain derives from a study of OX40 agonist ivuxolimab in advanced cancers. The overall study: Males comprised about 84% of the group, whose mean age was about 61 years (range about 20 to 79).

Libraries were prepared by immunoSEQ multiplex PCR; TCRdb keeps only in-frame clonotypes and omits some of them. The sample includes approximately 76,000 clones, 80% to 90% of them seen just once. Findings and caveats of the study: Blood T cells, both CD4+ and CD8+, expanded clonally by week 6 at 0.1 to 3.0 mg/kg.

Trimming pared 6 bases from V and 5 bases from J, leaving 8 bases between. CDR1 and CDR2 (germline): LNHDA, SQIVND (reference sequence). The CDR3 contains 12 residues. Of note for this clone: Its antigen is unknown.

This chain uses TRBV19 with TRBJ2-1; no definite D call. Sample: CD4+ or CD8+ T cells sorted from blood, taken in a trial of the OX40 agonist ivuxolimab. The source of this sequence is an adult with an advanced solid tumor such as melanoma, head and neck, liver or kidney cancer. CDR3 amino acids: CASRRRDNEQFF. The CDR3 DNA sequence: TGTGCCAGTAGGCGCCGGGACAATGAGCAGTTCTTC.